A selection of T cell receptor beta chains follows, all from one sample in a study of metastatic and nonmetastatic thyroid tumors. TCRdb re-called clones from the PCR reads using MiXCR. The data show some 27,000 clones, less than 25% seen once. The sequenced sample was blood. These receptors all come from a female donor with papillary thyroid cancer or a benign thyroid nodule (not recorded which). Some clones in this sample may be carry-over from other donors' samples. CDR3s include the opening cysteine and the closing phenylalanine or tryptophan.

TRBV5-1 CASSSNPFSYNEQFF
TRBV7-3 CASSSGTRDQETKYF
TRBV4-1 CASSPKETYQETQYF
TRBV3-1 CASSQGTSGAYEQYF
TRBV5-1 CASRPVVAGYTGELFF
TRBV3-1 CASSQETSGGYQETQYF
TRBV20-1 CSARDWAGGPNTEAFF
TRBV12-3/TRBV12-4 CASSSSPSGRTISYEQYF
TRBV30 CAWSVGLAGGSNEQFF
TRBV12-3/TRBV12-4 CACSRGKGAVTGELFF
TRBV5-1 CACSLESYGARSHYEQYF
TRBV7-8 CASSFLIALRSYEHYF
TRBV27 CASSSFTGAYNEQFF
TRBV10-3 CAISRDSRTDTQYF
TRBV11-2 CASSLGQGAEKLFF
TRBV4-3 CASSQPTDSVNGYTF
TRBV20-1 CSARAQGRTNEQLF
TRBV20-1 CSARDRKGPGNTIYF
TRBV5-1 CGSSRYVQGNEKLFF
TRBV2 CASIAGAGETQYF
TRBV5-1 CASSREGFRDTIGYTF
TRBV28 CASSLPHLRGEAFF
TRBV11-2 CASSLSMGLADTGELFF
TRBV7-3 CASSLIQDMNTEAFF
TRBV18 CASSPAVSGANVLTF
TRBV10-1 CASSGLAATDTQYF
TRBV6-2/TRBV6-3 CASSPPPTRNIQYF